The rows below give T cell receptor beta chains drawn from one sample of a study of T cells in Graves' hyperthyroidism and ophthalmopathy. TCRdb used MiXCR to reprocess the multiplex PCR reads, holding one entry per CDR3 protein. The profile shows around 600,000 distinct CDR3 sequences, 16% of them singletons. Material: blood. The source of these receptors is a woman between 40 and 55 years old with Graves' ophthalmopathy. The CDR3 runs from the conserved cysteine through the conserved F or W. Each record gives: V gene, J gene, CDR3 protein.

v_gene: TRBV2
j_gene: TRBJ2-2
CDR3aa: CASSELRIEDTGELFF

v_gene: TRBV15
j_gene: TRBJ2-7
CDR3aa: CATSRGMDYEQYF

v_gene: TRBV5-1
j_gene: TRBJ2-1
CDR3aa: CASSLVLAGYNEQFF

v_gene: TRBV7-3
j_gene: TRBJ2-3
CDR3aa: CASSLLGRTDTQYF

v_gene: TRBV12-3/TRBV12-4
j_gene: TRBJ2-2
CDR3aa: CASSLSVGGNTGELFF

v_gene: TRBV28
j_gene: TRBJ2-1
CDR3aa: CASSYKTSGGGNEQFF

v_gene: TRBV6-5
j_gene: TRBJ1-2
CDR3aa: CASSYSTRGNNYGYTF

v_gene: TRBV2
j_gene: TRBJ2-1
CDR3aa: CASSVPGLAGVRYNEQFF

v_gene: TRBV15
j_gene: TRBJ1-1
CDR3aa: CATRTDRVNTEAFF

v_gene: TRBV6-4
j_gene: TRBJ1-2
CDR3aa: CASSPWAGAYGYTF

v_gene: TRBV27
j_gene: TRBJ2-1
CDR3aa: CASSGGVAGGVYNEQFF

v_gene: TRBV5-1
j_gene: TRBJ2-1
CDR3aa: CASRVSPTSGRSGYNEQFF

v_gene: TRBV10-1
j_gene: TRBJ2-3
CDR3aa: CASSEKRGPDTQYF

v_gene: TRBV7-8
j_gene: TRBJ2-1
CDR3aa: CASSFVGSGRNYNEQFF

v_gene: TRBV3-1
j_gene: TRBJ2-7
CDR3aa: CASSQANYYGEQYF